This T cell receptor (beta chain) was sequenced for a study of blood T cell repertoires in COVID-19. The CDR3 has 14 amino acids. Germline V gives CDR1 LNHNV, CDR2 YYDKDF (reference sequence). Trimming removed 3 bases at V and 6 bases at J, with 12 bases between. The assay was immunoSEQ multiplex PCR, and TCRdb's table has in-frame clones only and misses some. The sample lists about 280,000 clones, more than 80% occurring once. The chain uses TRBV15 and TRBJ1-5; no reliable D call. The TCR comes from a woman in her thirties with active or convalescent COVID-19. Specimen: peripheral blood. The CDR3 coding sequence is TGTGCCACCAGCAGGCCCTCGCGAGGTCAGCCCCAGCATTTT. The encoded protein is CATSRPSRGQPQHF.